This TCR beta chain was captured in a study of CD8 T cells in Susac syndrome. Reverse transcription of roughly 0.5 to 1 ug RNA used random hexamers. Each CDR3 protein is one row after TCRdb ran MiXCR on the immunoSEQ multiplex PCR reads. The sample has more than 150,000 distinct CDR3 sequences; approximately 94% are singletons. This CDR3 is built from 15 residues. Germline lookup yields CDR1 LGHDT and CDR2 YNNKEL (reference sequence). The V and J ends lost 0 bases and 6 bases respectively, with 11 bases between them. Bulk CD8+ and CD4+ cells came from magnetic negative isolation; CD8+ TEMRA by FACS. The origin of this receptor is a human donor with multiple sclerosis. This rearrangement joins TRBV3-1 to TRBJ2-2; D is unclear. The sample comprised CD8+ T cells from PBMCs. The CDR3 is CASSQDSGVSGELFF. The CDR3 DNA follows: TGTGCCAGCAGCCAAGACTCGGGCGTCTCCGGGGAGCTGTTTTTT.